The 2 T cell receptor beta chains given below trace back to one sample, sequenced in a study of identifying expanded T cells in peripheral blood (dated 2019 in TCRdb). Library preparation was by the immunoSEQ multiplex PCR assay. TCRdb holds this immuneACCESS table with in-frame rearrangements only. Some clones are missing; in checked studies, unresolved V genes explain under half, and the rest has no known cause. Recorded for this sample are roughly 92,000 clones; 88% of them occurred a single time. 15% to 20% of the sample is held by the ten biggest clonotypes. The sequenced sample consisted of blood. The receptor source for this set is a person aged 18-70 years in good health.

This chain uses TRBV9 with TRBJ2-7; 7 bases match TRBD1. The CDR3 totals 15 residues. In germline, CDR1 is SGDLS, CDR2 YYNGEE. J gave up 4 bases and V 2 bases, and 9 bases lay outside the gene matches. CDR3 DNA sequence: TGTGCCAGCAGCGTTGCCGGGACAGATATGTACGAGCAGTACTTC. Translated: CASSVAGTDMYEQYF.

The rearrangement links TRBV7-2 to TRBJ2-7; TRBD1 agrees at 9 bases. V lost 4 bases to trimming and J lost 4 bases; unmatched junction nucleotides: 8. This CDR3 has 15 amino acids. Per germline, CDR1 SGHTA and CDR2 FQGNSA. CDR3 sequence: CASSSYRGQGYEQYF. The DNA of the CDR3 is TGTGCCAGCAGCTCATACAGGGGGCAGGGATACGAGCAGTACTTC.